This T cell receptor beta chain is drawn from a study of T cell responses to AZD1222 COVID-19 vaccine (dated by TCRdb to about 2021). About the investigation overall: TCR sequencing was performed for about 240 trial participants, of whom about 200 were given two doses of AZD1222 and approximately 25 were given two doses of MenACWY control vaccine. Trial participants were enrolled into age subgroups of 18-55, 56-69 and 70-plus years, which contained about 150, 27 and 61 TCR-sequenced participants, respectively. Overall study results and their limits: Most participants were white British and females outnumbered males, and the authors suggested that clonal diversity may have been underestimated. After two AZD1222 doses, both the breadth and the depth of spike-specific TCRs were significantly higher than at day 0 and than in MenACWY recipients. The 56-69-year group was small, and its depth increase did not reach significance, likely because of low power. Because no day 14 peak-response samples were available, repertoires were characterized only after the peak T cell response. Vaccine-associated CD4 TCRs spanned the whole spike protein, with dominant responses in regions 160-218 and 743-854. Conclusions about previously exposed vaccinees were limited because only six or seven AZD1222 recipients were SARS-CoV-2 seropositive at baseline. Reportedly, almost half of the unique spike-specific TCRs recognized epitopes lying outside the regions that are mutated in the B.1.351 and B.1.1.7 variants.

A note on this clone: The antigen this receptor binds is unknown. Base-call qualities are not available, and no considerably larger clone is one nucleotide away.

From cysteine to phenylalanine, the CDR3 is 16 amino acids long. Left in the record is the CDR3 DNA by itself, 48 bases read in frame from the first base. CDR1 and CDR2, looked up from the germline V gene (reference sequence), are LNHDA and SQIVND. The V end loses 5 bases and the J end loses 7 bases, and a stretch of 20 bases separates them. The meaning of the sample's time point label: about 28 days (+/-7) after the second vaccine dose. Because spike-specific TCR depth and breadth did not differ between the two schedules, AZD1222 recipients who got a second dose at roughly 4 weeks were pooled with those who got a second dose at roughly 12 weeks. The vaccinee samples were drawn from two UK trials, COV001 and COV002, one of which was a single-blind randomized controlled phase 2/3 trial testing AZD1222 (ChAdOx1 nCoV-19) in healthy adults. Trial participant PBMC samples were collected at day 0 and day 28 after the second dose for TCRbeta chain sequencing.

The CDR3 regions of human TCRbeta chains were analyzed by immunosequencing. In the authors' own workflow: TCRs in the repertoires were matched against a reference library of SARS-CoV-2-specific TCRs that had been generated with the MIRA antigen-specificity platform. Breadth meant the fraction of unique TCRs that were SARS-CoV-2-associated, whereas depth meant the fraction of total T cells that were SARS-CoV-2-associated. Each spike-specific TCR was assigned to its reactive spike region and to a CD4 or CD8 class using the MIRA data. Log10-transformed breadth and depth values were compared by one-way ANOVA with Sidak's multiple comparisons tests. TCRdb stores this immuneACCESS table with in-frame sequences only. Part of the clones is absent; in the studies checked, under half of the shortfall reflects unresolved V genes, and no reason is known for the rest. The V and J calls and clone size are taken from that table; D and trimming were inferred from the DNA. The sample table shows 83,000 or so clones, and about 88% are seen once. Less than 9% of the sample is taken by the ten largest.

The clonotype comes from an adult who received the AZD1222 COVID-19 vaccine. This specimen consisted of peripheral blood, obtained 28 days after the second AZD1222 dose. The rearrangement joined TRBV19 to TRBJ1-4, with a weak D call of TRBD1 (6 bases match). Here is the DNA: TGTGCCAGTAGTGAGTCTGTGCCCTTACAGGGTGAAAAACTGTTTTTT. This yields the protein CASSESVPLQGEKLFF.